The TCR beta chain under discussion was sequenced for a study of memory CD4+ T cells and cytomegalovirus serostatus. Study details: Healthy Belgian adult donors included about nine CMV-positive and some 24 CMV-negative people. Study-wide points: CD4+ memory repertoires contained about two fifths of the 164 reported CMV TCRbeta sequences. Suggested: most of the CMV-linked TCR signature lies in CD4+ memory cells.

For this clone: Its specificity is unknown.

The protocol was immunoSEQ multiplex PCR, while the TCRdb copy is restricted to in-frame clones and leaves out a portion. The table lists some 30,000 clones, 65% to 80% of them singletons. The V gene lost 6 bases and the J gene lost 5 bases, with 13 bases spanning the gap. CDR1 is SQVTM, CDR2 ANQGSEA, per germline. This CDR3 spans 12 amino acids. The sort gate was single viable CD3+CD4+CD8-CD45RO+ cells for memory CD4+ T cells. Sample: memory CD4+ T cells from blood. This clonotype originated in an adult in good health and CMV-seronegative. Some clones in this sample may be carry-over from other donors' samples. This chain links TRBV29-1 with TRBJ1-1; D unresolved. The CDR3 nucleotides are TGCAGCGTCCTACACGGGAAGACTGAAGCTTTCTTT. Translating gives CSVLHGKTEAFF.